Listed below are T cell receptor beta chains from one sample, sequenced in a study of blood T cell repertoires in COVID-19. The assay was immunoSEQ multiplex PCR, and TCRdb's table has in-frame clones only and misses some. The data hold 100,000 to 150,000 clones, with 60% to 80% observed a single time. Sequenced input: peripheral blood. The receptors here all came from a woman between 65 and 79 years old with acute or convalescent COVID-19. The CDR3 runs from the conserved cysteine through the conserved F or W. Each record gives: J gene, D gene, V gene, clone size, CDR3 DNA, CDR3 protein. A D gene is named only where the DNA matches it firmly. Clone size appears in some rows only: once, few, many, or a class for an expanded clone.

TRBJ1-2 | TRBD1 | TRBV9 | NA | TGTGCCAGCAGCCTAACGCTGACAGGGAGTGGCTACACCTTC | CASSLTLTGSGYTF
TRBJ2-1 | NA | TRBV5-4 | NA | TGTGCCAGCAGCTTGCCGTCTGTCCCTACGCAGTTCTTC | CASSLPSVPTQFF
TRBJ1-4 | TRBD1 | TRBV3-1/TRBV3-2 | NA | TGTGCCAGCAGCCAAGAGGGCAGGGGGAGTGAAAAACTGTTTTTT | CASSQEGRGSEKLFF
TRBJ2-3 | TRBD2 | TRBV7-2 | NA | TGTGCCAGCAATCGACTAGCGGGGGGGGATACGCAGTATTTT | CASNRLAGGDTQYF
TRBJ2-7 | TRBD1 | TRBV19 | NA | TGTGCCAGTAGCCTATCAACAGGGGGCGCCCCCCTGGACGAGCAGTACTTC | CASSLSTGGAPLDEQYF
TRBJ1-4 | NA | TRBV18 | NA | TGTGCCAGCTCACCGGCGCAGGAGGGTGATGAAAAACTGTTTTTT | CASSPAQEGDEKLFF
TRBJ1-2 | NA | TRBV3-1/TRBV3-2 | NA | TGTGCCAGCAGCCGGGACACTCTTAACTATGGCTACACCTTC | CASSRDTLNYGYTF
TRBJ1-2 | NA | TRBV28 | NA | TGTGCCAGCAGTTTAGGGGGGGCTAGCTATGGCTACACCTTC | CASSLGGASYGYTF
TRBJ2-5 | TRBD1 | TRBV5-4 | NA | TGTGCCAGCAGCTTGGCCGGGGGACAGGGGGCGGAGACCCAGTACTTC | CASSLAGGQGAETQYF
TRBJ2-1 | TRBD1 | TRBV2 | NA | TGTGCCAGCAGGGTGGACAGGGGGTCCTACAATGAGCAGTTCTTC | CASRVDRGSYNEQFF
TRBJ1-2 | TRBD1 | TRBV6-2/TRBV6-3 | few | TGTGCCAGCAGTTTACAGGGGGATGACTATGGCTACACCTTC | CASSLQGDDYGYTF
TRBJ1-1 | TRBD1 | TRBV5-5 | few | TGTGCCAGCAGCTGGCAGGGGGGAACTGAAGCTTTCTTT | CASSWQGGTEAFF
TRBJ2-3 | TRBD1 | TRBV5-5 | NA | TGTGCCAGCAGCCTCACGGGACAGGGTACAGATACGCAGTATTTT | CASSLTGQGTDTQYF
TRBJ2-1 | TRBD2 | TRBV5-1 | NA | TGCGCCAGCAGCTTGGCCTCGGGGACTAGCGGGAAGAACAATGAGCAGTTCTTC | CASSLASGTSGKNNEQFF
TRBJ2-1 | NA | TRBV5-6 | few | TGTGCCAGCAGCAGGACGGGACTTAACAATGAGCAGTTCTTC | CASSRTGLNNEQFF
TRBJ2-3 | TRBD1 | TRBV5-1 | NA | TGCGCCAGCAGCACAGGACAGGGGAGCACAGATACGCAGTATTTT | CASSTGQGSTDTQYF
TRBJ1-6 | NA | TRBV6-2/TRBV6-3 | NA | TGTGCCAGCAGCCCTAACTATACCCTCCACTTT | CASSPNYTLHF
TRBJ1-1 | NA | TRBV28 | NA | TGTGCCAGCAGTCCCCCTGGAGGGACGACTGAAGCTTTCTTT | CASSPPGGTTEAFF
TRBJ2-7 | TRBD2 | TRBV6-1 | NA | TGTGCCAGCAGTGCGGGACTAGCGGGAGGGCCTCCCTACGAGCAGTACTTC | CASSAGLAGGPPYEQYF
TRBJ2-1 | NA | TRBV6-4 | few | TGTGCCAGCAGTGCCGGTTATCCCCACAATGAGCAGTTCTTC | CASSAGYPHNEQFF
TRBJ1-2 | NA | TRBV19 | few | TGTGCCAGTAGGCCGGGGGGGGCGTTCTATGGCTACACCTTC | CASRPGGAFYGYTF
TRBJ2-1 | NA | TRBV25-1 | NA | TGTGCCAGCAGTGAAATCGGCAGGGATTACAATGAGCAGTTCTTC | CASSEIGRDYNEQFF
TRBJ1-5 | TRBD1 | TRBV28 | many | TGTGCCAGCAGTGGGTCCGGACAGGGGGACCAGCCCCAGCATTTT | CASSGSGQGDQPQHF
TRBJ1-4 | NA | TRBV11-2 | NA | TGTGCCAGCAGCTTAGATACGGAGAAACTGTTTTTT | CASSLDTEKLFF
TRBJ1-2 | TRBD1 | TRBV27 | NA | TGTGCCAGCAGTCCACGGCGACAGGGGGGTGGCTACACCTTC | CASSPRRQGGGYTF
TRBJ2-7 | TRBD2 | TRBV29-1 | NA | TGCAGCGTTGGGACTAGCGGGAACTACGAGCAGTACTTC | CSVGTSGNYEQYF
TRBJ2-5 | NA | TRBV4-2 | once | TGTGCCAGCAGCCAGGCCGGGAGCCAGAGATGGGAGACCCAGTACTTC | CASSQAGSQRWETQYF
TRBJ2-7 | NA | TRBV11-3 | NA | TGTGCCAGCAGCTTAGTCGGGCAGGGGGGCAAGTTTTACTTC | CASSLVGQGGKFYF
TRBJ2-5 | NA | TRBV2 | NA | TGTGCCAGCACGCAGGGGGGACAAGAGACCCAGTACTTC | CASTQGGQETQYF
TRBJ2-2 | TRBD2 | TRBV7-2 | NA | TGTGCCAGCAGCTCAGTAGCGGGGGGGCCGACTAACACCGGGGAGCTGTTTTTT | CASSSVAGGPTNTGELFF
TRBJ2-1 | TRBD2 | TRBV7-3 | NA | TGTGCCAGCAGCCGTGGGACTAGCGAGCCAGAGCAGTTCTTC | CASSRGTSEPEQFF
TRBJ2-3 | NA | TRBV24-1 | NA | TGTGCCACCAGTGATGGCCTTCTTGATACGCAGTATTTT | CATSDGLLDTQYF
TRBJ2-2 | TRBD2 | TRBV5-1 | once | TGCGCCAGCAGAGTTACTAGCGGGGGGAACACCGGGGAGCTGTTTTTT | CASRVTSGGNTGELFF
TRBJ2-4 | TRBD2 | TRBV10-2 | NA | TGCGCCAGTGAAGATTCTAGCGGGAGGACCCCAGACATTCAGTACTTC | CASEDSSGRTPDIQYF
TRBJ2-1 | TRBD2 | TRBV24-1 | NA | TGTGCCACCAGTGATGCGCTAGCGGGCTCTCTGAATGAGCAGTTCTTC | CATSDALAGSLNEQFF
TRBJ1-1 | NA | TRBV21-1 | NA | TGTGCCAGCAGCATGCCAGGGGGTTTGAACACTGAAGCTTTCTTT | CASSMPGGLNTEAFF
TRBJ2-7 | NA | TRBV19 | once | TGTGCCAGTAGTATATCCCCCAGACTAGACGAGCAGTACTTC | CASSISPRLDEQYF
TRBJ1-1 | TRBD1 | TRBV15 | NA | TGTGCCACCAGCAGAGATAGAGGGGGCTCTGAAGCTTTCTTT | CATSRDRGGSEAFF
TRBJ1-5 | NA | TRBV18 | NA | TGTGCCAGCTCACCACAATCAGAGGGCAATCAGCCCCAGCATTTT | CASSPQSEGNQPQHF
TRBJ2-7 | NA | TRBV7-9 | NA | TGTGCCAGCAGCACTACCCCCTTGGGTTCACAGTACTTC | CASSTTPLGSQYF
TRBJ2-2 | TRBD2 | TRBV3-1/TRBV3-2 | NA | TGTGCCAGCAGCCAAGATCCTAGCGGGAGGGGGGAGCTGTTTTTT | CASSQDPSGRGELFF
TRBJ1-3 | NA | TRBV25-1 | NA | TGTGCCAGCAGTGAATTCGGGGATGGAAACACCATATATTTT | CASSEFGDGNTIYF
TRBJ2-5 | NA | TRBV5-1 | NA | TGCGCCAGCAGCGGAACAGGGAACCAAGAGACCCAGTACTTC | CASSGTGNQETQYF
TRBJ2-2 | NA | TRBV12-5 | once | TGTGCTAGTGGTTTGGTACAGTTGGCCGGGGAGCTGTTTTTT | CASGLVQLAGELFF
TRBJ1-5 | NA | TRBV14 | NA | TGTGCCAGCAGCCAAGTAGCGGGGATCAATCAGCCCCAGCATTTT | CASSQVAGINQPQHF
TRBJ1-5 | NA | TRBV6-5 | NA | TGTGCCAGCACCCAGGGATGGGGTCAGCCCCAGCATTTT | CASTQGWGQPQHF
TRBJ1-2 | NA | TRBV12-3/TRBV12-4 | NA | TGTGCCAGCAGTAGCAGGGTCGGGTATGGCCACACCTTC | CASSSRVGYGHTF
TRBJ1-6 | TRBD1 | TRBV7-9 | NA | TGTGCCAGCAGCTCCCGGGGACAGTCCCAGGGCGACTATAATTCACCCCTCCACTTT | CASSSRGQSQGDYNSPLHF
TRBJ1-1 | NA | TRBV2 | NA | TGTGCCAGCAATCGGAGAGCCACTGAAGCTTTCTTT | CASNRRATEAFF